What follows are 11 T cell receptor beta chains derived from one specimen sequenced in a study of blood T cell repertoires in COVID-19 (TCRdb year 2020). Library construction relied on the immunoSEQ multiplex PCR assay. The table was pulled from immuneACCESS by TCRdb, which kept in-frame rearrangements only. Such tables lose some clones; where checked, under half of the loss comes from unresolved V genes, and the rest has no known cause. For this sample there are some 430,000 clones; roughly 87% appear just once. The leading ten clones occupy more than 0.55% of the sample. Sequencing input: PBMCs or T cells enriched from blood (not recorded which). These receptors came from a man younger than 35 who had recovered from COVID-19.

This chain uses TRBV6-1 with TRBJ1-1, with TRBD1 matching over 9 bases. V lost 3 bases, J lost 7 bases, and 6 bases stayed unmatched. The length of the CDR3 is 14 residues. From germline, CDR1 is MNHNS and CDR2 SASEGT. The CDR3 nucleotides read TGTGCCAGCAGTGATTCCGGGACAGGGAGTGAAGCTTTCTTT. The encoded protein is CASSDSGTGSEAFF.

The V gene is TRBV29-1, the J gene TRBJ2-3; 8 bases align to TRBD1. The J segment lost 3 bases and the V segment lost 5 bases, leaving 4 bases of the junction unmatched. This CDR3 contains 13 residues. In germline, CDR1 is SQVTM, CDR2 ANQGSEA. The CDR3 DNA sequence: TGCAGCGTTCAGGGGGCCGTGACAGATACGCAGTATTTT. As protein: CSVQGAVTDTQYF.

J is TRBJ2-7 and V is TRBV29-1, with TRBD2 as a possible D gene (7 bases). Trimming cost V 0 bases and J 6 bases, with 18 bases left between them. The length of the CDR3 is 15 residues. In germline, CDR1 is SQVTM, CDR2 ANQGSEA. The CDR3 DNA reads TGCAGCGTTGAAGATCTAGGGGGGGGACCCGGCGAGCAGTACTTC. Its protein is CSVEDLGGGPGEQYF.

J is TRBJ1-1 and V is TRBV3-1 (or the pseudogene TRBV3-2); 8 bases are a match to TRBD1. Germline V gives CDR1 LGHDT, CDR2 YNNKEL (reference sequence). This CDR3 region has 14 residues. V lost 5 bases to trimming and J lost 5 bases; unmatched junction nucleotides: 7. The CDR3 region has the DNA TGTGCCAGCAGCGTTCGGGACAGGTTTACTGAAGCTTTCTTT. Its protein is CASSVRDRFTEAFF.

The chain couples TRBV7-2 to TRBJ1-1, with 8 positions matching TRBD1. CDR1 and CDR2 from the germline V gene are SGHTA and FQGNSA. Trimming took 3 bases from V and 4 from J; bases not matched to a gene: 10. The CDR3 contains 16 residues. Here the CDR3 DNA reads TGTGCCAGCAGCTTTAACACAGGGGGTTTGAGCACTGAAGCTTTCTTT. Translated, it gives CASSFNTGGLSTEAFF.

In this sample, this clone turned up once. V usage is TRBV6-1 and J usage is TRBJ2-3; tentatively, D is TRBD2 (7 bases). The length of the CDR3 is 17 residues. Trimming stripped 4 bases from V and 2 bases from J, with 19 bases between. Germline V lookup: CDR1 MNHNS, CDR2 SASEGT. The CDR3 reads CASSANGGRGVTDTQYF. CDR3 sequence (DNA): TGTGCCAGCAGTGCCAACGGTGGGAGGGGGGTCACAGATACGCAGTATTTT.

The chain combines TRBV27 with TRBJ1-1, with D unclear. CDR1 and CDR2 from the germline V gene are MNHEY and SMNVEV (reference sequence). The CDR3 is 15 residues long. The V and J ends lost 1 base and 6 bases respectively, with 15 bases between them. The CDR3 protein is CASSLLGELNPEAFF. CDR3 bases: TGTGCCAGCAGTTTATTGGGCGAATTAAACCCTGAAGCTTTCTTT.

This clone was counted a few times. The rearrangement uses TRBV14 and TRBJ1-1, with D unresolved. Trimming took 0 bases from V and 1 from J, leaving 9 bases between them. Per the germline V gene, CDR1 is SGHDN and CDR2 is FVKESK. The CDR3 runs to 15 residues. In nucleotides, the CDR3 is TGTGCCAGCAGCCAAGACCCTTACTCGAACACTGAAGCTTTCTTT. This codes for CASSQDPYSNTEAFF.

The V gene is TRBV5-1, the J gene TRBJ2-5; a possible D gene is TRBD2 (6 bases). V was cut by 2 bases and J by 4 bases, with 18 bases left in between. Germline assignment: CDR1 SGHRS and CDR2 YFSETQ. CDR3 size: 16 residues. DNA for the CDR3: TGCGCCAGCAGCTTTTGGTATCAGCGGAGGGGAGAGACCCAGTACTTC. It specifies CASSFWYQRRGETQYF.

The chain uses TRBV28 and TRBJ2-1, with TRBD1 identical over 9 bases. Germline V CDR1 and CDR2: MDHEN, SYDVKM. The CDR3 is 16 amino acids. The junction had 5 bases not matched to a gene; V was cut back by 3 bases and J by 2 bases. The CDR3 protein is CASSFPDRGAYNEQFF. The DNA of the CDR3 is TGTGCCAGCAGTTTTCCGGACAGGGGTGCCTACAATGAGCAGTTCTTC.

The CDR3 bases are TGTGCCAGCAAAAAAGGACAGGGGGACTACAATGAGCAGTTCTTC. It encodes CASKKGQGDYNEQFF. V gene TRBV7-9 combines with J gene TRBJ2-1; TRBD1 aligns across 10 bases. With 7 bases clipped from V and 3 bases from J, the junction kept 6 bases outside the gene matches. Germline CDR1 and CDR2: SEHNR and FQNEAQ (reference sequence). This CDR3 has 15 residues.